Listed here are 9 T cell receptor beta chains from one sample, sequenced in a study of shared clonotypes between healthy human individuals. TCRdb's table, derived via immunoSEQ multiplex PCR, lists solely in-frame clones and lacks some. The sample shows millions of clones, 85% to 95% of them seen only once. Specimen: naive CD4+ T cells from PBMCs. Subset of the sample: CD45RA+ positively selected. These TCRs come from a man between 18 and 35 years old in good health. Some clones in this sample may be carry-over from other donors' samples.

This clone has only a few counts. The chain combines TRBV10-2 with TRBJ2-2, with 12 bases that match TRBD2. The length of the CDR3 is 15 residues. Per the germline V gene, CDR1 is WSHSY and CDR2 is SAAADI. V was pared by 4 bases and J by 6 bases, with 3 bases of the junction left unmatched. The CDR3 reads CASSGLAGGPGELFF. The CDR3 region has the DNA TGCGCCAGCAGTGGGCTAGCGGGAGGGCCCGGGGAGCTGTTTTTT.

The V and J genes are TRBV11-2 and TRBJ2-7; D is possibly TRBD1 or TRBD2 (7 bases each). CDR1 is SGHAT and CDR2 is FQNNGV in the germline V gene. Trimming took off 0 bases at V and 6 bases at J, with 18 bases between the two ends. CDR3 length: 16 residues. The CDR3 DNA is TGTGCCAGCAGCTTAGATCTGGCAGGGGGAGGGCTCGAGCAGTACTTC. Protein: CASSLDLAGGGLEQYF.

The chain recombines TRBV7-8 with TRBJ1-5, with TRBD1 as a possible D gene (6 bases). Germline loops: CDR1 SGHVS, CDR2 FQNEAQ. This CDR3 is 15 amino acids long. Trimming stripped 5 bases from V and 7 bases from J, with 18 bases between. CDR3 amino acids: CASSPILRGWQPQHF. The CDR3 DNA reads TGTGCCAGCAGCCCTATCTTAAGGGGGTGGCAGCCCCAGCATTTT.

This clone has a single count. Other DNA sequences in this specimen translate into the identical CDR3. This chain links TRBV5-4 with TRBJ2-7; D might be TRBD2 (7 bases). In germline, CDR1 is SGHNT, CDR2 YYREEE (reference sequence). The V gene lost 2 bases and the J gene lost 4 bases, with 13 bases spanning the gap. The CDR3 sequence is 14 residues long. The CDR3 nucleotides read TGTGCCAGCAGCTTCTCGGGGGGCCCGTACGAGCAGTACTTC. Translating gives CASSFSGGPYEQYF.

Worth noting for this clone: This CDR3 is also generated by other DNA sequences in the sample. V usage is TRBV6-4 and J usage is TRBJ1-2, with a weak D call TRBD1 (5 bases). The CDR3 totals 13 residues. The germline gives CDR1 MRHNA, CDR2 SNTAGT. V lost 0 bases to trimming and J lost 8 bases, with 10 bases between them. The CDR3 loop is CASSDSAGYGYTF. CDR3 DNA sequence: TGTGCCAGCAGTGACTCAGCAGGGTACGGCTACACCTTC.

V is TRBV11-2 and J is TRBJ2-2; 9 bases agree with TRBD2. Germline CDR1 SGHAT, CDR2 FQNNGV. CDR3 length equals 18 residues. Losses at the gene ends were 3 bases for V and 4 bases for J; bases not matched to a gene: 12. CDR3 sequence: CASSFRTSVRKSTGELFF. CDR3 in DNA: TGTGCCAGCAGCTTCCGGACTAGCGTACGGAAGTCCACCGGGGAGCTGTTTTTT.

This sequence joins TRBV5-4 and TRBJ2-2; D gene ambiguous. CDR1 and CDR2 (germline): SGHNT, YYREEE (reference sequence). The CDR3 contains 16 residues. Trimming cost V 0 bases and J 0 bases, with 9 bases left between them. The CDR3, as DNA: TGTGCCAGCAGCTTGGGCATTAGTGCGAACACCGGGGAGCTGTTTTTT. It is translated as CASSLGISANTGELFF.

The chain recombines TRBV27 with TRBJ1-5; 9 bases line up with TRBD1. CDR1 is MNHEY, CDR2 SMNVEV, per germline (reference sequence). The CDR3 sequence is 17 residues long. Trimming removed 8 bases from V and 0 bases from J; junction bases left unmatched: 11. The CDR3 nucleotides are TGTGCCAGCTCATCAGACAGGGGGTCCTATAGCAATCAGCCCCAGCATTTT. It translates to CASSSDRGSYSNQPQHF.

The V gene is TRBV9, the J gene TRBJ1-1; 8 nucleotides match TRBD1. The V segment lost 3 bases and the J segment 5 bases; nucleotides outside the gene matches: 3. Germline CDR1 SGDLS, CDR2 YYNGEE. The CDR3 runs to 13 residues. In DNA form, the CDR3 reads TGTGCCAGCAGCGGTCGGACAGGGACTGAAGCTTTCTTT. Translation gives CASSGRTGTEAFF.